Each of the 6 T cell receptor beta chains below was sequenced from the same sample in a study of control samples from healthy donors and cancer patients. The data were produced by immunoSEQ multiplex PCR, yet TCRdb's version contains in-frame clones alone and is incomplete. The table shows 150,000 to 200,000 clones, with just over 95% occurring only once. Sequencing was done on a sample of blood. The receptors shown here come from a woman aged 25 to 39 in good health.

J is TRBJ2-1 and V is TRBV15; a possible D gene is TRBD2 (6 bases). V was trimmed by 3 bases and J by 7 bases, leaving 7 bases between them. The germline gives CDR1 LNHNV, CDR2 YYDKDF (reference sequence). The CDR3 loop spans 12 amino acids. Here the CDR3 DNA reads TGTGCCACCAGCAGTGGAGGGAATGAGCAGTTCTTC. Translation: CATSSGGNEQFF.

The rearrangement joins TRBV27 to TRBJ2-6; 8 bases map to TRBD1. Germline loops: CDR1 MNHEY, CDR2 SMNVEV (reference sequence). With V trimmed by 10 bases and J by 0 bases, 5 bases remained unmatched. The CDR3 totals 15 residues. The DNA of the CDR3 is TGTGCCACGGGACAGGCAAGCTCTGGGGCCAACGTCCTGACTTTC. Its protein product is CATGQASSGANVLTF.

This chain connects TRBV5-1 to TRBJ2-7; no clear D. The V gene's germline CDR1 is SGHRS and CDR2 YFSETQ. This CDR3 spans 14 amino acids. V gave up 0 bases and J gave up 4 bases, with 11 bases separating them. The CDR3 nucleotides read TGCGCCAGCAGCTTGGTTACTTCCACGTACGAGCAGTACTTC. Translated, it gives CASSLVTSTYEQYF. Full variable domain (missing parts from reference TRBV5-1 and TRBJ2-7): KAGVTQTPRYLIKTRGQQVTLSCSPISGHRSVSWYQQTPGQGLQFLFEYFSETQRNKGNFPGRFSGRQFSNSRSEMNVSTLELGDSALYLCASSLVTSTYEQYFGPGTRLTVT.

The CDR3 coding sequence is TGTGCCAGCACCCGGGACAGGGGGCATCGCTATGGCTACACCTTC. Its protein is CASTRDRGHRYGYTF. The chain is built from TRBV2 and TRBJ1-2; 12 bases line up with TRBD1. The J segment lost 4 bases and the V segment lost 7 bases, leaving 7 bases of the junction unmatched. This CDR3 has 15 residues. Germline values: CDR1 SNHLY, CDR2 FYNNEI.

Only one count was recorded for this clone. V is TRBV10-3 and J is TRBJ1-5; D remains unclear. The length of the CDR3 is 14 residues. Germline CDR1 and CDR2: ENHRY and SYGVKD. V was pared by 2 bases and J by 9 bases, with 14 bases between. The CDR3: CAISEGPSPMPQHF. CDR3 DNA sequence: TGTGCCATCAGTGAGGGACCATCCCCGATGCCCCAGCATTTT.

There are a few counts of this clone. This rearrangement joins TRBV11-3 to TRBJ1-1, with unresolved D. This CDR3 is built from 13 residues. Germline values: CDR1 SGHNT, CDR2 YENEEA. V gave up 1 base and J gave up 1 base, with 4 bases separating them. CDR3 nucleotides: TGTGCCAGCAGCTTAGGTGAGAACACTGAAGCTTTCTTT. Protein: CASSLGENTEAFF. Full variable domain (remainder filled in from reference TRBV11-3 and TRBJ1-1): EAGVVQSPRYKIIEKKQPVAFWCNPISGHNTLYWYLQNLGQGPELLIRYENEEAVDDSQLPKDRFSAERLKGVDSTLKIQPAELGDSAVYLCASSLGENTEAFFGQGTRLTVV.